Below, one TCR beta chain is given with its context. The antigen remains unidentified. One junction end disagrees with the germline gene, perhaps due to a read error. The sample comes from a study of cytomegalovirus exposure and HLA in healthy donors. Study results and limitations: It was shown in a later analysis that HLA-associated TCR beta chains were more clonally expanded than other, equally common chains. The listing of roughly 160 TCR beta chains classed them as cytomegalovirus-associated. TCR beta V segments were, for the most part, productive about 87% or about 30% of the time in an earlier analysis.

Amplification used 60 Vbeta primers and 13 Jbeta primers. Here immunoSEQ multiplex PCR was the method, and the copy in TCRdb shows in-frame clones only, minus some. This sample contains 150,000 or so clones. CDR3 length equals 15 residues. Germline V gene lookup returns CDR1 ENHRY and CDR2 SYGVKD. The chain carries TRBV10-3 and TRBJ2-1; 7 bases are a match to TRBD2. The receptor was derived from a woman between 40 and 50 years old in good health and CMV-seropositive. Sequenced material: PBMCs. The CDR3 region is CAISGGLAEHNERFF. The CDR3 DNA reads TGTGCCATCAGCGGTGGGCTAGCGGAACACAATGAGCGGTTCTTC.